Each of the 15 T cell receptor beta chains below was sequenced from the same sample in a study of T cells in Graves' hyperthyroidism and ophthalmopathy. The CDR3 regions of TCR beta were amplified from RNA transcripts. Primed by the HTBI set, a first-round RT-PCR was run on the TCR CDR3. One entry per CDR3 protein results from TCRdb running MiXCR on the multiplex PCR reads. The sample lists 250,000 or so distinct CDR3 sequences, 16% occurring once. Sequencing was done on a sample of blood. These receptors were taken from a woman aged 18-30 years with Graves' ophthalmopathy.

This clonotype was counted many times. J is TRBJ2-3 and V is TRBV12-3 or TRBV12-4; D not resolved. This CDR3 comprises 14 residues. Trimming removed 3 bases at V and 0 bases at J, with 7 bases between. In DNA, the CDR3 is TGTGCCAGCAGTTTTGTACAGAGCACAGATACGCAGTATTTT. Amino acids: CASSFVQSTDTQYF.

This clonotype has at least ten counts. The chain is built from TRBV28 and TRBJ1-2; D remains unclear. Germline V gives CDR1 MDHEN, CDR2 SYDVKM. CDR3 length: 11 residues. Deletions cut 4 bases from V and 4 bases from J, with 4 bases between. In nucleotides, the CDR3 is TGTGCCAGCAGTTCCAGCTATGGCTACACCTTC. Protein: CASSSSYGYTF.

The chain joins TRBV6-5 to TRBJ1-6; D gene unclear. With 0 bases removed from V and 5 bases from J, the gap between germline ends came to 8 bases. Germline V gene sequence: CDR1 MNHEY, CDR2 SVGAGI. CDR3 size: 15 residues. CDR3 nucleotide sequence: TGTGCCAGCAGTTACTCGGGTCGGAATAATTCACCCCTCCACTTT. It encodes CASSYSGRNNSPLHF.

The genes are TRBV6-1 and TRBJ1-5; 9 bases are shared with TRBD1. This CDR3 region has 17 residues. V shed 6 bases and J 0 bases; nucleotides not matched to a gene: 9. Per germline, CDR1 MNHNS and CDR2 SASEGT. CDR3 DNA sequence: TGTGCCAGCAGAAAACCGGGACAGGGTTTTAGCAATCAGCCCCAGCATTTT. Its translation is CASRKPGQGFSNQPQHF.

This clonotype was observed at least ten times. The chain is built from TRBV5-4 and TRBJ2-2; unclear D gene. V was shortened by 4 bases and J by 1 base, with 8 bases between the two germline ends. The CDR3 has 14 residues. Looked up from germline, CDR1 is SGHNT and CDR2 is YYREEE (reference sequence). The CDR3 reads CASSPTRNTGELFF. In nucleotides, the CDR3 is TGTGCCAGCAGCCCGACAAGGAACACCGGGGAGCTGTTTTTT.

This clonotype has just a few counts. V gene TRBV5-6 combines with J gene TRBJ1-6, with 8 nucleotides matching TRBD1. Germline CDR1 SGHDT, CDR2 YYEEEE. The CDR3 runs to 14 residues. Trimming cost V 0 bases and J 10 bases; bases outside gene matches: 3. In nucleotides, the CDR3 is TGTGCCAGCAGCTTGGGGACAGGGCACTCACCCCTCCACTTT. It specifies CASSLGTGHSPLHF.

The chain uses TRBV28 and TRBJ1-1, with TRBD1 matching 10 bases. This CDR3 comprises 17 residues. Germline V CDR1 and CDR2: MDHEN, SYDVKM. With V trimmed by 4 bases and J by 4 bases, 12 bases remained unmatched. CDR3 DNA sequence: TGTGCCAGCAGTTCTCCGGGACAGGGGTCGGGGAGCACTGAAGCTTTCTTT. It encodes CASSSPGQGSGSTEAFF. The entire variable domain, with the rest obtained from reference TRBV28 and TRBJ1-1, is as follows: DVKVTQSSRYLVKRTGEKVFLECVQDMDHENMFWYRQDPGLGLRLIYFSYDVKMKEKGDIPEGYSVSREKKERFSLILESASTNQTSMYLCASSSPGQGSGSTEAFFGQGTRLTVV.

The CDR3 spells CSARPRASNQPQHF. The CDR3 DNA is TGCAGTGCTAGACCTCGGGCCAGCAATCAGCCCCAGCATTTT. The chain carries TRBV20-1 and TRBJ1-5; D is ambiguous. CDR3 length: 14 amino acids. The V gene lost 2 bases and the J gene lost 1 base, with 9 bases spanning the gap. Germline CDR1 DFQATT, CDR2 SNEGSKA (reference sequence).

This clonotype was counted ten times or more. The chain combines TRBV11-2 with TRBJ1-1, with TRBD1 identical over 10 bases. CDR1 is SGHAT and CDR2 is FQNNGV in the germline V gene. The CDR3 runs 15 residues. Losses at the gene ends were 5 bases for V and 3 bases for J; bases not matched to a gene: 6. Here the CDR3 DNA reads TGTGCCAGCAGCGGGACCGGGACAGGGGACACTGAAGCTTTCTTT. Its protein is CASSGTGTGDTEAFF.

The gene calls are TRBV27 and TRBJ2-1, with D tentatively TRBD1 (7 bases). CDR3 length equals 17 residues. Germline V gene sequence: CDR1 MNHEY, CDR2 SMNVEV (reference sequence). V gave up 6 bases and J gave up 2 bases, with 20 bases separating them. The DNA of the CDR3 is TGTGCCAGCAGGTCCTTAGGGGCAGGGGGGCCCTACAATGAGCAGTTCTTC. Translation: CASRSLGAGGPYNEQFF.

The DNA for the CDR3 is TGTGCCTCCCGGCCCCTCACAGGCCCAGCTAACTATGGCTACACCTTC. Translated: CASRPLTGPANYGYTF. V and J are TRBV28 and TRBJ1-2; D is possibly TRBD1 (5 bases). Per germline, CDR1 MDHEN and CDR2 SYDVKM. The length of the CDR3 is 16 residues. The V and J ends lost 11 bases and 0 bases respectively, with 22 bases between them.

The rearrangement links TRBV30 to TRBJ2-7; D gene unclear. The CDR3 is made up of 13 amino acids. Germline CDR1 reads GTSNPN; CDR2 reads SVGIG (reference sequence). The V and J ends lost 0 bases and 3 bases respectively, with 9 bases between them. In nucleotides, the CDR3 is TGTGCCTGGAGTGTACGACCGCTCTACGAGCAGTACTTC. Translated, it gives CAWSVRPLYEQYF.

This clonotype came up many times. The chain is built from TRBV7-8 and TRBJ1-5; 7 nucleotides align to TRBD1. The CDR3 totals 14 residues. CDR1 and CDR2 from the germline V gene are SGHVS and FQNEAQ. Trimming removed 8 bases from V and 0 bases from J; junction bases left unmatched: 4. CDR3 amino acids: CASGDRNSNQPQHF. The CDR3 region has the DNA TGTGCCAGCGGGGACAGAAATAGCAATCAGCCCCAGCATTTT.

This clonotype was seen at least ten times. In DNA, the CDR3 is TGTGCCAGCAGCCACACAGGGAATATAGATACGCAGTATTTT. Protein sequence: CASSHTGNIDTQYF. The V gene is TRBV3-1, the J gene TRBJ2-3; a possible D gene is TRBD1 (6 bases). V lost 3 bases and J lost 5, with 12 bases in between. CDR3 length equals 14 residues. Germline V CDR1 and CDR2: LGHDT, YNNKEL (reference sequence).

This clonotype was counted at least ten times. V gene TRBV15 combines with J gene TRBJ2-1; 10 nucleotides agree with TRBD1. Germline values: CDR1 LNHNV, CDR2 YYDKDF (reference sequence). This CDR3 has 15 residues. The ends lost 5 bases at V and 8 bases at J; junction bases unmatched: 9. CDR3 residues: CATSARDRGLDEQFF. The CDR3 DNA reads as TGTGCCACCAGCGCCCGGGACAGGGGTCTCGATGAGCAGTTCTTC. Full variable domain (rest looked up from reference TRBV15 and TRBJ2-1): DAMVIQNPRYQVTQFGKPVTLSCSQTLNHNVMYWYQQKSSQAPKLLFHYYDKDFNNEADTPDNFQSRRPNTSFCFLDIRSPGLGDTAMYLCATSARDRGLDEQFFGPGTRLTVL.